The rows below give T cell receptor beta chains drawn from one sample of a study of T-cell memory formation after mild COVID-19. A single record per CDR3 protein comes from TCRdb applying MiXCR to the 5' RACE reads. The sample has fewer than 50,000 distinct CDR3 sequences; 9.5% to 15% are singletons. Source material: PBMCs or a T cell subset sorted from them (not recorded which). The receptors originated from a man younger than 35 who had mild COVID-19 (a few samples of this study predate the infection). Cell type and time point are not known. CDR3s include the opening cysteine and the closing phenylalanine or tryptophan. Fields, in order: clone size, J gene, V gene, D gene, CDR3 DNA, CDR3 protein. The D gene is left open where the match is weak. Clone size is not always given. Where it is, it says once, few, many or a class for expanded clones.

many | TRBJ2-3 | TRBV10-3 | TRBD2 | TGTGCCATCACGACTAGCGGGGAGAGCACAGATACGCAGTATTTT | CAITTSGESTDTQYF
many | TRBJ1-2 | TRBV5-1 | - | TGCGCCAGCAGCTTGGAATCCCCTAACTATGGCTACACCTTC | CASSLESPNYGYTF
few | TRBJ1-2 | TRBV6-1 | - | TGTGCCAGCAGTGAACGCAGAGATAGCGGCTACACCTTC | CASSERRDSGYTF
- | TRBJ2-7 | TRBV7-2 | TRBD2 | TGTGCCAGCAGCCTGAGCGGGGGACACTCCTACGAGCAGTACTTC | CASSLSGGHSYEQYF
- | TRBJ2-7 | TRBV20-1 | TRBD2 | TGCAGTGCTAGAGATTACCCGGGGGGTAGCTACGAGCAGTACTTC | CSARDYPGGSYEQYF
many | TRBJ1-1 | TRBV27 | - | TGTGCCAGCACCCTGACGAGTGCGAACACTGAAGCTTTCTTT | CASTLTSANTEAFF
many | TRBJ1-2 | TRBV5-1 | - | TGCGCCAGCAGCCCAAGAGAGGCCCTGAGCTATGGCTACACCTTC | CASSPREALSYGYTF
few | TRBJ1-1 | TRBV7-9 | TRBD1 | TGTGCCAGCAGCCAGCCGGGACAGGGGGGCACTGAAGCTTTCTTT | CASSQPGQGGTEAFF
- | TRBJ2-6 | TRBV5-1 | TRBD1 | TGCGCCAGCAGATCTTCCGGGACAGGGCCTTCTGGGGCCAACGTCCTGACTTTC | CASRSSGTGPSGANVLTF
few | TRBJ2-3 | TRBV12-3/TRBV12-4 | - | TGTGCCAGCAGTTTCAAAGGAGCAGATACGCAGTATTTT | CASSFKGADTQYF
few | TRBJ1-3 | TRBV7-9 | - | TGTGCCAGCAGCTTCACAGGGACTGGAAACACCATATATTTT | CASSFTGTGNTIYF
- | TRBJ2-3 | TRBV15 | - | TGTGCCACCAGCATGTCCCCCCCGGGGGCCGGGGCAGATACGCAGTATTTT | CATSMSPPGAGADTQYF
- | TRBJ1-4 | TRBV2 | - | TGTGCCAGCAGTGAAGGGGAATCTAATGAAAAACTGTTTTTT | CASSEGESNEKLFF
- | TRBJ2-1 | TRBV9 | TRBD2 | TGTGCCAGCAGCGTAGCGGGTAGCGGGGACTACAATGAGCAGTTCTTC | CASSVAGSGDYNEQFF
once | TRBJ2-5 | TRBV6-5 | - | TGTGCCAGCAGTTACGGGGGGGGCCGGTTGGAGACCCAGTACTTC | CASSYGGGRLETQYF
few | TRBJ2-7 | TRBV7-9 | TRBD1 | TGTGCCAGCAGCTCGAGGGGGCGACAGGGAAGGTCCTACGAGCAGTACTTC | CASSSRGRQGRSYEQYF
- | TRBJ2-1 | TRBV7-9 | - | TGTGCCAGCAGATTAGACAGCTACAATGAGCAGTTCTTC | CASRLDSYNEQFF
large | TRBJ2-7 | TRBV27 | TRBD2 | TGTGCCAGCAGCCAATGGGGGGGTACGCCCTACGAGCAGTACTTC | CASSQWGGTPYEQYF
many | TRBJ2-1 | TRBV4-1 | TRBD2 | TGCGCCAGCAGCCAAGGAAGGCCTAGCGGGTCGTACAATGAGCAGTTCTTC | CASSQGRPSGSYNEQFF
- | TRBJ2-2 | TRBV4-3 | TRBD2 | TGCGCCAGCAGCCAAGGGTTAAGCGGGGGGGCCGACACCGGGGAGCTGTTTTTT | CASSQGLSGGADTGELFF
few | TRBJ2-3 | TRBV29-1 | - | TGCAGCGTTGAAGAATATCGGGGTGCAGATACGCAGTATTTT | CSVEEYRGADTQYF
few | TRBJ1-2 | TRBV5-6 | TRBD1 | TGTGCCAGCAGATTGACGGGGACAGGGGGGAACTATGGCTACACCTTC | CASRLTGTGGNYGYTF
many | TRBJ2-7 | TRBV4-1 | - | TGCGCCAGCAGCCAAGGGTTGCGGGGCTACGAGCAGTACTTC | CASSQGLRGYEQYF
- | TRBJ2-3 | TRBV10-1 | - | TGCGCCAGCAGTGACACAGACGGAGATACGCAGTATTTT | CASSDTDGDTQYF
- | TRBJ2-1 | TRBV5-1 | TRBD1 | TGCGCCAGCAGCGGAGGACAGGGCGTGACGAATGAGCAGTTCTTC | CASSGGQGVTNEQFF
- | TRBJ2-1 | TRBV3-1 | - | TGTGCCAGCAGCCAAGGGGACATCTACAATGAGCAGTTCTTC | CASSQGDIYNEQFF
- | TRBJ2-5 | TRBV2 | - | TGTGCCAGCAGTGAGGGCAGGAGGAGAGACTTC | CASSEGRRRDF
few | TRBJ2-2 | TRBV29-1 | TRBD2 | TGCAGCGCTAAGGGACTAGTTTTCTCCGGGGAGCTGTTTTTT | CSAKGLVFSGELFF
- | TRBJ2-3 | TRBV12-3/TRBV12-4 | - | TGTGCCAGCTCATGGGGACTTTATACGCAGTATTTT | CASSWGLYTQYF
- | TRBJ1-4 | TRBV29-1 | - | TGCAGCGGGATAATTCTCGGTGTTCTTTTTTTT | CSGIILGVLFF
few | TRBJ2-3 | TRBV3-1 | TRBD2 | TGTGCCAGCAGCCAAGATCGCCCGACTAGCGGGGGGCCAGATACGCAGTATTTT | CASSQDRPTSGGPDTQYF
few | TRBJ2-5 | TRBV6-5 | TRBD2 | TGTGCCAGCAGTTGGGGAGGGACTAGCGGGGGGGCAACAGAGACCCAGTACTTC | CASSWGGTSGGATETQYF
few | TRBJ1-1 | TRBV7-2 | - | TGTGCCAGCAGCTTCCCCCTCACCTGGGGCACTGAAGCTTTCTTT | CASSFPLTWGTEAFF
- | TRBJ1-2 | TRBV20-1 | - | TGCAGTATGGGGACACCGAACTATGGCTACACCTTC | CSMGTPNYGYTF
many | TRBJ2-3 | TRBV11-2 | - | TGTGCCAGCAGCGGGCGGCGGGGACCCACAGATACGCAGTATTTT | CASSGRRGPTDTQYF
few | TRBJ2-5 | TRBV11-2 | - | TGTGCCAGCAGCTTAGCCCCTGGGGGGCAAGAGACCCAGTACTTC | CASSLAPGGQETQYF
many | TRBJ2-3 | TRBV12-3/TRBV12-4 | TRBD2 | TGTGCCAGCAGCTATCGTAGCGGGGGGCAGAATACGCAGTATTTT | CASSYRSGGQNTQYF
- | TRBJ1-5 | TRBV6-6 | - | TGTGCCAGCAGTCGAGATCAGCCCCAGCATTTT | CASSRDQPQHF
few | TRBJ2-3 | TRBV7-3 | TRBD2 | TGTGCCAGCAGCTTAAAGTCGGGGGGGGTGGATACGCAGTATTTT | CASSLKSGGVDTQYF
- | TRBJ2-6 | TRBV4-1 | - | TGCGCCAGCAGCCAAGGTGGTTTGCTACTGTTACCTGGGGCCAACGTCCTGACTTTC | CASSQGGLLLLPGANVLTF
few | TRBJ2-5 | TRBV4-3 | TRBD2 | TGCGCCAGCAGGCATCTAGCGGGGGACGAGACCCAGTACTTC | CASRHLAGDETQYF
few | TRBJ2-2 | TRBV7-2 | - | TGTGCCAGCAGCCTCTCCTTAACCGGGGAGCTGTTTTTT | CASSLSLTGELFF
- | TRBJ1-1 | TRBV11-2 | - | TGTGCCAGCAGCTTTCGTCAGAACACTGAAGCTTTCTTT | CASSFRQNTEAFF
many | TRBJ2-7 | TRBV20-1 | - | TGCAGTGCGCCCCACCCCGGGTCTGTATACGAGCAGTACTTC | CSAPHPGSVYEQYF
large | TRBJ2-1 | TRBV7-3 | - | TGTGCCAGCAGCGCCACCCTGGGCGAGCAGTTCTTC | CASSATLGEQFF
few | TRBJ1-5 | TRBV2 | - | TGTGCCAGCGGAAGAACAGGGAATCAGCCCCAGCATTTT | CASGRTGNQPQHF
few | TRBJ1-6 | TRBV7-9 | - | TGTGCCAGCAGCTTAACAGGCGTCTCCTATAATTCACCCCTCCACTTT | CASSLTGVSYNSPLHF
few | TRBJ2-3 | TRBV6-1 | - | TGTGCCAGCAGTGACGGGTACTTAGATACGCAGTATTTT | CASSDGYLDTQYF
- | TRBJ2-1 | TRBV4-1 | TRBD1 | TGCGCCAGCAGCCAGACAGGGCGTATCTACAATGAGCAGTTCTTC | CASSQTGRIYNEQFF
- | TRBJ2-5 | TRBV6-2/TRBV6-3 | - | TGTGCCAGCAGTGGCGCAGGGTTTGGGACCCAGTACTTC | CASSGAGFGTQYF